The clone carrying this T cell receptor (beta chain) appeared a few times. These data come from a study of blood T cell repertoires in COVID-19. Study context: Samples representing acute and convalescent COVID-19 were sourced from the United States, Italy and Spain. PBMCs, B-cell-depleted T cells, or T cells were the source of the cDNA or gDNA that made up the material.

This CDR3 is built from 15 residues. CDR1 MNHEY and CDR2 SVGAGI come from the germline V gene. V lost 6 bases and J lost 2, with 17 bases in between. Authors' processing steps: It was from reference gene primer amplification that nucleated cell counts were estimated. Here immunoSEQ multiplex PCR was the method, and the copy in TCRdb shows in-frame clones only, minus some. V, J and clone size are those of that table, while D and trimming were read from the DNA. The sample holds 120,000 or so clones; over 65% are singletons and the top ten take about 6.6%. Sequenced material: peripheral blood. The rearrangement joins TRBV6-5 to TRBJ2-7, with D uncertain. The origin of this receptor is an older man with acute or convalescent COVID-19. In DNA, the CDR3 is TGTGCCAGCAGACGTGCGACGAGCAGCGCCTACGAGCAGTACTTC. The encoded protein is CASRRATSSAYEQYF.